The sequence of this T cell receptor beta chain was determined in a study of blood T cell repertoires in COVID-19 (dated by TCRdb to the early 2020s). Describing the broader study: Samples from collaborators originated in the United States, Italy and Spain and spanned both the acute and convalescent phases of COVID-19. The prospective study material was composed of cDNA or gDNA derived from T cells, B-cell-depleted T cells, or PBMCs. The dataset comprised deeply sampled blood TCRbeta repertoires from subjects exposed to, actively infected with, or recovered from COVID-19. The repertoires were released in a freely available public database intended as a resource for research on the immune response to SARS-CoV-2. The samples were drawn from two sources: the first 160 participants of the ongoing ImmuneRACE study, and 1,254 subjects contributed by 6 global collaborators. Nearly every sample came with metadata listing a de-identified subject ID, COVID-19 status, age in years and sex. Where HLA class I and class II types were available, the types were taken from metadata supplied by the sample provider, not from assay-based typing.

Whole blood was collected in K2EDTA tubes by collaborating institutions according to the institutions' own protocols. Collaborator samples were shipped for TCRbeta analysis as frozen whole blood, isolated PBMCs, or DNA extracted from either sample type. TCRbeta CDR3 regions were amplified from genomic DNA by means of the immunoSEQ Assay, a bias-controlled multiplex PCR. Under the source paper's analysis protocol: The number of nucleated cells in each sample was estimated by amplification of reference gene primers within the assay. Sequence reads were collapsed and filtered to measure the absolute abundance of every unique TCRbeta CDR3 rearrangement. For each sample, productive Simpson clonality was calculated as the square root of Simpson's diversity index over productive rearrangements. In its TCRdb copy, this immuneACCESS table keeps in-frame sequences only and misses some clones. Where compared with another copy, unresolved V genes explain less than half of these, and the others have no known cause. The DNA was the basis for D and trimming; V, J and clone size are from that table. In all, the sample holds some 59,000 clones, and 89% of those were seen once. The top ten clones comprise about 1.5% of the sample.

Study-level results and caveats: The quantity of clinical and demographic metadata differed by source and by participant and was supplied without curation.

The V end gives up 4 bases and the J end 10 bases, leaving 12 bases in the junction not matched to a gene. The CDR3 has 14 amino acids, counting the end cysteine and phenylalanine. The kept DNA is CDR3 alone, 42 bases in frame from the first base. CDR1 and CDR2, per the germline V gene, are SGHDT and YYEEEE. In regard to this clone: What antigen it recognizes has not been identified. No much larger clone is present one base from it, and per-base qualities are unavailable.

Specimen: peripheral blood. The chain was built from TRBV5-6 and TRBJ1-1; 8 middle bases align to TRBD1. The source is a man aged 55 to 70 with acute or convalescent COVID-19. The base sequence is TGTGCCAGCAGCGGACCGGGACAGGCATTCAGAGCTTTCTTT. The encoded protein is CASSGPGQAFRAFF.